This TCR beta chain appears in the sequencing data of a study of blood T cell repertoires in COVID-19. TCRdb's table, derived via immunoSEQ multiplex PCR, lists solely in-frame clones and lacks some. The data show 130,000 or so clones, with over 80% seen just once and about 18% held by the top ten. This clone has only a few counts. The CDR3 contains 13 residues. The V gene end was trimmed by 3 bases and the J gene end by 8 bases; junction bases not matched to a gene: 4. The TCR was taken from a man aged 30 to 45 who had recovered from COVID-19. This chain connects TRBV12-3 or TRBV12-4 to TRBJ1-3; TRBD1 aligns across 7 bases. The sample consisted of PBMCs or T cells enriched from blood (not recorded which). The CDR3: CASSFLDRDTIYF. The CDR3, as DNA: TGTGCCAGCAGTTTTCTAGACAGGGACACCATATATTTT.